This T cell receptor (beta chain) was captured by sequencing in a study of blood T cell repertoires in COVID-19 (dated by TCRdb to 2020 to 2022). Study-wide context: Collaborator samples came from the United States, Italy and Spain and covered acute and convalescent phases of COVID-19. The material from the prospective study consisted of cDNA or gDNA derived from T cells, B-cell-depleted T cells, or PBMCs. The dataset comprised deeply sampled blood TCRbeta repertoires from subjects exposed to, actively infected with, or recovered from COVID-19. The repertoires were released in a freely available public database meant as a resource for research on the immune response to SARS-CoV-2. The samples were drawn from two sources: the first 160 participants of the ongoing ImmuneRACE study, and 1,200 or so subjects contributed by 6 global collaborators. Sample metadata almost always included a de-identified subject ID, COVID-19 status, age in years and sex. Where available, HLA class I and class II types were taken from metadata supplied by the sample provider and were not determined by assay-based typing. The research as a whole found: How much clinical and demographic metadata was included differed by source and by participant, and the metadata was provided uncurated.

The collaborating institutions used their own protocols to collect whole blood in K2EDTA tubes. Collaborator samples were shipped for TCRbeta analysis as frozen whole blood, isolated PBMCs, or DNA extracted from either sample type. Counted from cysteine to phenylalanine, this CDR3 has 15 amino acids. The only DNA kept is the CDR3, 45 bases in frame from the first base. Trimming costs V 3 bases and J 1 base, and their ends lie 10 bases apart. The germline V gene encodes CDR1 SGDLS and CDR2 YYNGEE. Points on this clone: Its antigen is still unknown. Nothing much larger sits one base from this clone, and base qualities are not available.

TCRbeta CDR3 regions were amplified from genomic DNA by means of the immunoSEQ Assay, a bias-controlled multiplex PCR. Processing in the source paper ran as follows. Within the assay, amplification of reference gene primers was used to estimate how many nucleated cells each sample contained. To quantify the absolute abundance of each unique TCRbeta CDR3 rearrangement, sequence reads were collapsed and filtered. For each sample, productive Simpson clonality was calculated by taking the square root of Simpson's diversity index across productive rearrangements. What TCRdb holds here is the immuneACCESS table cut down to in-frame rearrangements. Part of the clones is not present; checked against another copy, under half of the missing clones reflect an unresolved V gene, and the others are unexplained. V, J and clone size derive from that table, while D and trimming were established from the DNA sequence. The sample data list about 100,000 clones, and over 80% of these were observed just once. The top ten clones comprise 5% to 6% of the sample.

This receptor was obtained from a man over 45 with active COVID-19. The specimen sequenced was peripheral blood. Recombination connected TRBV9 to TRBJ1-4; TRBD1 is possibly the D segment (6 matching bases). DNA sequence: TGTGCCAGCAGCGGCTCAGGGGTAACTAATGAAAAACTGTTTTTT. Translated, it reads CASSGSGVTNEKLFF. With all but the CDR3 taken from the reference TRBV9 and TRBJ1-4 genes, the full variable domain is: DSGVTQTPKHLITATGQRVTLRCSPRSGDLSVYWYQQSLDQGLQFLIQYYNGEERAKGNILERFSAQQFPDLHSELNLSSLELGDSALYFCASSGSGVTNEKLFFGSGTQLSVL.